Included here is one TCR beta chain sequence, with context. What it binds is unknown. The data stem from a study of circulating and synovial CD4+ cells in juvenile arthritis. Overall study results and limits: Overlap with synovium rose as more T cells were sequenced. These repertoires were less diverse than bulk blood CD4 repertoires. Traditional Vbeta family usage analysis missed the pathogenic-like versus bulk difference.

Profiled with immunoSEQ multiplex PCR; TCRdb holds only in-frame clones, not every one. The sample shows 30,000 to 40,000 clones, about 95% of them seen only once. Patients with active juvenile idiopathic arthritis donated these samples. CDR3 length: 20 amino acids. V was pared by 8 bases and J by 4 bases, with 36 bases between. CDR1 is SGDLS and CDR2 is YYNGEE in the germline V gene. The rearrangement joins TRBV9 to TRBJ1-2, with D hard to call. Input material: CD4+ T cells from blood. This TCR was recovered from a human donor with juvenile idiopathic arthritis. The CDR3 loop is CARTIFTEVAPVADFYGYTF. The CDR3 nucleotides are TGTGCCAGGACCATATTTACGGAGGTCGCGCCGGTGGCCGATTTCTATGGCTACACCTTC.